The following is a T cell receptor (beta chain) sequence with its context. Its antigen is unknown. This sample was taken from a study of cytomegalovirus exposure and HLA in healthy donors. In the PCR, 60 Vbeta and 13 Jbeta primers were used. Libraries were prepared by immunoSEQ multiplex PCR; TCRdb keeps only in-frame clonotypes and omits some of them. The sample has around 100,000 clones, 70% to 80% seen once. Study observations and caveats: The authors later found HLA-associated TCR beta chains more clonally expanded than equally common others.

The CDR3 is 14 amino acids. CDR1 is SGHAT, CDR2 FQNNGV, per germline. The V end lost 3 bases, the J end lost 5 bases, and 13 bases lay between the germline ends. The chain employs TRBV11-2 and TRBJ2-5; no firm D call. This receptor was taken from a man in his fifties in good health and CMV-seropositive. Sequenced sample: PBMCs. Here the CDR3 reads CASSFLIGVETQYF. The CDR3 bases are TGTGCCAGCAGCTTTCTCATTGGAGTTGAGACCCAGTACTTC.